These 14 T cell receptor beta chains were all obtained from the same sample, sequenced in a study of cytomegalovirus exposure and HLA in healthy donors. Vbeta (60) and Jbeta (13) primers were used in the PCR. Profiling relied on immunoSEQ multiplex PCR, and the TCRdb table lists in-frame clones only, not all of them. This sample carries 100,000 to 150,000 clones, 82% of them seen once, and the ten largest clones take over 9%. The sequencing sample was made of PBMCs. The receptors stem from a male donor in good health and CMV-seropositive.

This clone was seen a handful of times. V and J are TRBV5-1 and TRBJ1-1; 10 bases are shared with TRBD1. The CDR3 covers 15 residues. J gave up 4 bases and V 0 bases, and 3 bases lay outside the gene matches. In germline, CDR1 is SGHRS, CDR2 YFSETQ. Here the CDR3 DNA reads TGCGCCAGCAGCTTGGCCGGGACAGGGGTCACTGAAGCTTTCTTT. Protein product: CASSLAGTGVTEAFF.

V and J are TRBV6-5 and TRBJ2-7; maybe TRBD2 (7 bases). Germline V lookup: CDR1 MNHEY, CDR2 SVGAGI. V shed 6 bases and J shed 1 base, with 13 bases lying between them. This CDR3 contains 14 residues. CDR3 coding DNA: TGTGCCAGCAGGGAAGGGGGGGCGTCCTACGAGCAGTACTTC. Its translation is CASREGGASYEQYF.

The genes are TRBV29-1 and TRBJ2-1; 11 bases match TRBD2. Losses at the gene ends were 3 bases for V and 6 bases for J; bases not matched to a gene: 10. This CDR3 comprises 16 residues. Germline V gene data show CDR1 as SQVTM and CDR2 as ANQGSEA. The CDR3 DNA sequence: TGCAGCGTTGATGGGACTAGCGGTGGTTCGGGCAATGAGCAGTTCTTC. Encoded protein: CSVDGTSGGSGNEQFF.

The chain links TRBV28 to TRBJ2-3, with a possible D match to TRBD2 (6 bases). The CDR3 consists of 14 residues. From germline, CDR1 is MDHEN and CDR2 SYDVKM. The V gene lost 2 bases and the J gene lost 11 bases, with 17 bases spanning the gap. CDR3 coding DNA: TGTGCCAGCAGTTTAGAAAGCGGGCCTCGGTTGCAGTATTTT. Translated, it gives CASSLESGPRLQYF.

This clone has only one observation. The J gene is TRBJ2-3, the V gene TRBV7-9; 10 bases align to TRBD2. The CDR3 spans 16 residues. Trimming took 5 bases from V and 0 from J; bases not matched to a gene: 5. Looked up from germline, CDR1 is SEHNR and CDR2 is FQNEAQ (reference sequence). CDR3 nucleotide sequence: TGTGCCAGCAGCCCACAACTAGCGGGGAGCACAGATACGCAGTATTTT. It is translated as CASSPQLAGSTDTQYF. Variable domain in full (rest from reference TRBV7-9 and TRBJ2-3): DTGVSQNPRHKITKRGQNVTFRCDPISEHNRLYWYRQTLGQGPEFLTYFQNEAQLEKSRLLSDRFSAERPKGSFSTLEIQRTEQGDSAMYLCASSPQLAGSTDTQYFGPGTRLTVL.

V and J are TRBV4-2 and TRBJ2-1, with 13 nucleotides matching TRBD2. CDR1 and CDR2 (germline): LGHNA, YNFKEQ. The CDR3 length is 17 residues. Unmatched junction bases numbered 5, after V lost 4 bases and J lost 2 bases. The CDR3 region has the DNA TGTGCCAGCAGCCCCGGGACTAGCGGGACCCCCTACAATGAGCAGTTCTTC. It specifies CASSPGTSGTPYNEQFF.

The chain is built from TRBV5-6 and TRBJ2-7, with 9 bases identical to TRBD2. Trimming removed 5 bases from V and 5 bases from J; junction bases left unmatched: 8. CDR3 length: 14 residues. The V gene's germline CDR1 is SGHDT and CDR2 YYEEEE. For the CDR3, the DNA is TGTGCCAGCAGTCGAATAGCGGGAGACCACGAGCAGTACTTC. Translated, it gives CASSRIAGDHEQYF.

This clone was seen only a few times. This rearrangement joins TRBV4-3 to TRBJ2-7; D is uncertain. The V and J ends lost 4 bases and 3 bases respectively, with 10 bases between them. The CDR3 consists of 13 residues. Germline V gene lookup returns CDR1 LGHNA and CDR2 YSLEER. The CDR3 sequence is CASSPFRNYEQYF. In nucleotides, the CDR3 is TGCGCCAGCAGCCCGTTTAGAAACTACGAGCAGTACTTC.

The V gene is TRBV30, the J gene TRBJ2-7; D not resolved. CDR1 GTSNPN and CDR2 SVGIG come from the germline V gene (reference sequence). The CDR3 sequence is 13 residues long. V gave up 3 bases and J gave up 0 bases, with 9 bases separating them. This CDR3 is CAWRPAGSYEQYF. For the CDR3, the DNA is TGTGCCTGGAGACCCGCCGGCTCCTACGAGCAGTACTTC. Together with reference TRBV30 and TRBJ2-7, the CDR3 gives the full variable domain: SQTIHQWPATLVQPVGSPLSLECTVEGTSNPNLYWYRQAAGRGLQLLFYSVGIGQISSEVPQNLSASRPQDRQFILSSKKLLLSDSGFYLCAWRPAGSYEQYFGPGTRLTVT.

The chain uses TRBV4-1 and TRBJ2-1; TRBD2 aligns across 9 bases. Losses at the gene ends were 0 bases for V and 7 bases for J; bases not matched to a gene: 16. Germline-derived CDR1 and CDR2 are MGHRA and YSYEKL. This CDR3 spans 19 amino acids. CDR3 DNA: TGCGCCAGCAGCCAAGATCTTAGGCTAGCGGGATCCTTGGGGAATGAGCAGTTCTTC. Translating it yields CASSQDLRLAGSLGNEQFF.

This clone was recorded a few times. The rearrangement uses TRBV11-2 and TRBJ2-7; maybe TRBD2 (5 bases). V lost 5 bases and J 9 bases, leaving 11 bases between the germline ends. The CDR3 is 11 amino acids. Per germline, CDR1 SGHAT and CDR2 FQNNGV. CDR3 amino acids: CASSLTAGQYF. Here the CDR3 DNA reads TGTGCCAGCAGCCTCACGGCGGGGCAGTACTTC.

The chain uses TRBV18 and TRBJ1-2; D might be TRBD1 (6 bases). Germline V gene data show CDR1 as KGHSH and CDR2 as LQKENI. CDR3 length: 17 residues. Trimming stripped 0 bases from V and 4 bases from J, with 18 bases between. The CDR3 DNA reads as TGTGCCAGCTCACCACCTACCGTTGGGAGGGGGACCTATGGCTACACCTTC. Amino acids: CASSPPTVGRGTYGYTF.

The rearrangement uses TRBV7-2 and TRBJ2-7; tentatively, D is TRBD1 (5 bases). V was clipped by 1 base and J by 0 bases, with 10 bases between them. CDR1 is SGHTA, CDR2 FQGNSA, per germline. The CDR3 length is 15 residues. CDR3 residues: CASSLDGASSYEQYF. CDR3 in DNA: TGTGCCAGCAGCTTAGATGGGGCTAGCTCCTACGAGCAGTACTTC.

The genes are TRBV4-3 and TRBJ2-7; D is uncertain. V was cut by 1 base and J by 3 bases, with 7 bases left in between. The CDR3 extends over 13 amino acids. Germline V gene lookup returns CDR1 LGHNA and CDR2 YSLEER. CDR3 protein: CASSQGRNYEQYF. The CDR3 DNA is TGCGCCAGCAGCCAAGGGAGAAACTACGAGCAGTACTTC.